This T cell receptor (beta chain) was recorded in a study of OX40 agonist ivuxolimab in advanced cancers. At the level of the study: Ivuxolimab doses were 0.01, 0.1, 0.3, 1.5, 3 or 10 mg/kg every 2 weeks. Cancers in dose escalation were hepatocellular, melanoma, renal cell and head and neck. General observations from the study: The CD4+ and CD8+ T cells in the blood had expanded clonally by week 6 at 0.1 to 3.0 mg/kg.

V was trimmed by 1 base and J by 8 bases, leaving 11 bases between them. The CDR3 has 13 amino acids. Germline V gene sequence: CDR1 SGHDN, CDR2 FVKESK. A note on this clone: The target antigen is unknown.

Sequencing used immunoSEQ multiplex PCR; TCRdb keeps in-frame clones, though not all of them. The data hold some 60,000 clones, with roughly 87% observed a single time. Blood specimens came from baseline, cycle 4 day 1, and cycle 7 day 1. The clonotype was recovered from an adult with an advanced solid tumor such as melanoma, head and neck, liver or kidney cancer. The chain has TRBV14 and TRBJ1-2; perhaps TRBD1 as D (5 bases). Here the sequenced sample was CD4+ or CD8+ T cells sorted from blood, taken in a trial of the OX40 agonist ivuxolimab. CDR3 amino acids: CASSQVAGVGYTF. CDR3 coding DNA: TGTGCCAGCAGCCAAGTGGCGGGGGTCGGCTACACCTTC.